Detailed here is one TCR beta chain. This entry comes from a study of blood T cell repertoires in COVID-19. Turning to the study itself: From the United States, Italy and Spain came samples of acute and convalescent COVID-19. T cells, B-cell-depleted T cells, or PBMCs provided the cDNA or gDNA that served as material.

Germline V gene sequence: CDR1 ENHRY, CDR2 SYGVKD. This CDR3 has 18 residues. The junction had 8 bases not matched to a gene; V was cut back by 0 bases and J by 3 bases. Original handling: Estimated nucleated cell counts came from reference gene primer amplification. TCRdb's table, derived via immunoSEQ multiplex PCR, lists solely in-frame clones and lacks some. The V and J calls and clone size are taken from that table; D and trimming were inferred from the DNA. The sample yields 130,000 to 150,000 clones, approximately 80% seen once. This receptor was taken from a man aged 70-80 years who had recovered from COVID-19. V is TRBV10-3 and J is TRBJ2-2, with 9 positions matching TRBD2. Sequenced: peripheral blood. This CDR3 reads CAISESSLAGRYTGELFF. CDR3 nucleotides: TGTGCCATCAGTGAGTCGAGCCTAGCGGGACGTTACACCGGGGAGCTGTTTTTT.